This T cell receptor (beta chain) was retrieved from a study of blood T cell repertoires in COVID-19. Overall study: The United States, Italy and Spain provided the acute and convalescent COVID-19 samples.

Sequencing was performed with immunoSEQ multiplex PCR; in TCRdb, only in-frame clones are kept and a portion is missing. Among about 110,000 clones listed, around four fifths were seen once. The CDR3 extends over 15 amino acids. Germline V gene lookup returns CDR1 MNHEY and CDR2 SVGAGI. Trimming shortened V by 6 bases and J by 5 bases, and 16 bases separated the two germline ends. The clonotype originates from a woman aged 35 to 49 with acute or convalescent COVID-19. Input material: peripheral blood. The V and J genes are TRBV6-5 and TRBJ2-2, with D possibly TRBD1 on 5 matching bases. The DNA of the CDR3 is TGTGCCAGCAGCACGTCGTATCGACAGACCGGGGAGCTGTTTTTT. This encodes CASSTSYRQTGELFF.